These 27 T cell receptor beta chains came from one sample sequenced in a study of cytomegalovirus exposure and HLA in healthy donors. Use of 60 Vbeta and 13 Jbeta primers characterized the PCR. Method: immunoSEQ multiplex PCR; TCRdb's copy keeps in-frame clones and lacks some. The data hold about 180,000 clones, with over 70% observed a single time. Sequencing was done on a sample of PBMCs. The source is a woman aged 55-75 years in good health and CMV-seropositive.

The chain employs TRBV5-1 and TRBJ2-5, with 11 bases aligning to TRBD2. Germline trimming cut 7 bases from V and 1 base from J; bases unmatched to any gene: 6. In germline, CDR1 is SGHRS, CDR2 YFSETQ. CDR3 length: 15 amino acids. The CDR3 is CASRGTSGFQETQYF. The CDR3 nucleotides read TGCGCCAGCCGCGGGACTAGCGGCTTCCAAGAGACCCAGTACTTC.

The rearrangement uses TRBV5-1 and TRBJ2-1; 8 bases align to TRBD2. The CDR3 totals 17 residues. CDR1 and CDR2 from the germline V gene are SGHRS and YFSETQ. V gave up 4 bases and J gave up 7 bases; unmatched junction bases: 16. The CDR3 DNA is TGCGCCAGCAGCCCCCCATTCGCGGGGGGTGCGTCAAATGAGCAGTTCTTC. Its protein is CASSPPFAGGASNEQFF.

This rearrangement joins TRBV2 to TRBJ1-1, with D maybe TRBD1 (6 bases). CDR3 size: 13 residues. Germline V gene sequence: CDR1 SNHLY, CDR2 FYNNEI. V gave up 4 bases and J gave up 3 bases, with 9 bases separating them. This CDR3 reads CASSGQGYTEAFF. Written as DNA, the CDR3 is TGTGCCAGCAGTGGGCAGGGGTACACTGAAGCTTTCTTT.

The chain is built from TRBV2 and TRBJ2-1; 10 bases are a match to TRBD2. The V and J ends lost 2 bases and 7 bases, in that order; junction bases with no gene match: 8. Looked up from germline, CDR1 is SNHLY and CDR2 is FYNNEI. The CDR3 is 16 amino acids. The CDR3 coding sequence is TGTGCCAGCAGTGAATGGTGGCTAGCGGGAGAAAATGAGCAGTTCTTC. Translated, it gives CASSEWWLAGENEQFF. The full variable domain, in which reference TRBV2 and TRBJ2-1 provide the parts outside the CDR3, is EPEVTQTPSHQVTQMGQEVILRCVPISNHLYFYWYRQILGQKVEFLVSFYNNEISEKSEIFDDQFSVERPDGSNFTLKIRSTKLEDSAMYFCASSEWWLAGENEQFFGPGTRLTVL.

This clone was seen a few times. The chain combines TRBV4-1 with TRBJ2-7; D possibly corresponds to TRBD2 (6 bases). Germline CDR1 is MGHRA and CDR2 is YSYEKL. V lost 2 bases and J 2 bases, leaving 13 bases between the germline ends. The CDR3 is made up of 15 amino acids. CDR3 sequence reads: CASSQTEGSTYEQYF. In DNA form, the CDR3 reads TGCGCCAGCAGCCAAACGGAGGGGTCGACCTACGAGCAGTACTTC.

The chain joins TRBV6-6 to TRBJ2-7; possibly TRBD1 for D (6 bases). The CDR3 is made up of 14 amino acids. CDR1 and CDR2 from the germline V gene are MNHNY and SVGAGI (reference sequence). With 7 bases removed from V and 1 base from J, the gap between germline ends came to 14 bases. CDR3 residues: CASTLNRDSYEQYF. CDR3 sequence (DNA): TGTGCCAGCACCCTAAACAGGGATTCCTACGAGCAGTACTTC.

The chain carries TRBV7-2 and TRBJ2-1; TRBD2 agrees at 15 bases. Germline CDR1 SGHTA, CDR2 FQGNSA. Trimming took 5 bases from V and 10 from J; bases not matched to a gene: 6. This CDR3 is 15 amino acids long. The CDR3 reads CASSKGTSGGYEQFF. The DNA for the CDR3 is TGTGCCAGCAGCAAGGGGACTAGCGGGGGGTACGAGCAGTTCTTC. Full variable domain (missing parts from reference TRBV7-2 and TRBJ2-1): GAGVSQSPSNKVTEKGKDVELRCDPISGHTALYWYRQSLGQGLEFLIYFQGNSAPDKSGLPSDRFSAERTGGSVSTLTIQRTQQEDSAVYLCASSKGTSGGYEQFFGPGTRLTVL.

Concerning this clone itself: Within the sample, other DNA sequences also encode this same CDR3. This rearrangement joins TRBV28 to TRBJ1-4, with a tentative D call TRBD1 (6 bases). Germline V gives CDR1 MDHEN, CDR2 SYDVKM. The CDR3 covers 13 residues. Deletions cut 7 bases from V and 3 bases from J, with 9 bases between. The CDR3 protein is CASKRTANEKLFF. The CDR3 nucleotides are TGTGCCAGCAAACGGACAGCTAATGAAAAACTGTTTTTT.

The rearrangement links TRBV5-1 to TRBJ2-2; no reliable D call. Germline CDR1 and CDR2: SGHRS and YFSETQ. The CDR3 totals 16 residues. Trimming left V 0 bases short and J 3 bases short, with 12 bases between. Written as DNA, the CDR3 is TGCGCCAGCAGCTTGGGGGCAGCTTCCTACACCGGGGAGCTGTTTTTT. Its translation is CASSLGAASYTGELFF.

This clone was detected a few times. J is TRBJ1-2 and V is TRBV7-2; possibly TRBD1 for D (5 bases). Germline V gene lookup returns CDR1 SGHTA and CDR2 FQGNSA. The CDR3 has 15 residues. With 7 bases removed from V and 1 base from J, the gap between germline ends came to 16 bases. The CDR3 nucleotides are TGTGCCAGCACCCGGGGGGGATCCTTTAACTATGGCTACACCTTC. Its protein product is CASTRGGSFNYGYTF.

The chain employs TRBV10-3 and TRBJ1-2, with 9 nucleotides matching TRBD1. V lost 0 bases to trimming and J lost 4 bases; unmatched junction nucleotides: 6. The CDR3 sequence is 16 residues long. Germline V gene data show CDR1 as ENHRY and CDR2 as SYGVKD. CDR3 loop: CAISESTTGGAYGYTF. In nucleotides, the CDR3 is TGTGCCATCAGTGAGTCAACTACAGGGGGCGCCTATGGCTACACCTTC.

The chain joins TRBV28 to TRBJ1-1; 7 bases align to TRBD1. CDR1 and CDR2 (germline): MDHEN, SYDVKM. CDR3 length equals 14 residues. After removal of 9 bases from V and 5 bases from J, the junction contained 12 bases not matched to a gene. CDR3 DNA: TGTGCCAGTTTTGTTCAGGGGGGTCGTACTGAAGCTTTCTTT. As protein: CASFVQGGRTEAFF. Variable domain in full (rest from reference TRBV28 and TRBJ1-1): DVKVTQSSRYLVKRTGEKVFLECVQDMDHENMFWYRQDPGLGLRLIYFSYDVKMKEKGDIPEGYSVSREKKERFSLILESASTNQTSMYLCASFVQGGRTEAFFGQGTRLTVV.

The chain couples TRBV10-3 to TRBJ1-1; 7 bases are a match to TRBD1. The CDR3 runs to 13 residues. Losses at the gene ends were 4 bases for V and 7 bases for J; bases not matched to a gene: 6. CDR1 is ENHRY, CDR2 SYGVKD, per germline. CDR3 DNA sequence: TGTGCCATCAGTGGGCTCCGGGACAGTGAAGCTTTCTTT. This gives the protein CAISGLRDSEAFF.

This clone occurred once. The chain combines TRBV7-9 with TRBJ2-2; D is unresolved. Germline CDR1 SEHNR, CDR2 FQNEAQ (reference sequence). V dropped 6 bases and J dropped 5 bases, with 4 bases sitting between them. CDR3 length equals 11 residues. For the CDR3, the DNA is TGTGCCAGCAGGAGAACCGGGGAGCTGTTTTTT. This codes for CASRRTGELFF. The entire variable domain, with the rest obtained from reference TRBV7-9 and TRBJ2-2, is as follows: DTGVSQNPRHKITKRGQNVTFRCDPISEHNRLYWYRQTLGQGPEFLTYFQNEAQLEKSRLLSDRFSAERPKGSFSTLEIQRTEQGDSAMYLCASRRTGELFFGEGSRLTVL.

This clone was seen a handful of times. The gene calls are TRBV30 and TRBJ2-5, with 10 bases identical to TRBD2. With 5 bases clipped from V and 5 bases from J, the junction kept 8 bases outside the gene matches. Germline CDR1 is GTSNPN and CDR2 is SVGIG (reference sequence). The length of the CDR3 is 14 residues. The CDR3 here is CAWHTAGGRETQYF. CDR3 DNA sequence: TGTGCCTGGCATACAGCGGGAGGGCGGGAGACCCAGTACTTC.

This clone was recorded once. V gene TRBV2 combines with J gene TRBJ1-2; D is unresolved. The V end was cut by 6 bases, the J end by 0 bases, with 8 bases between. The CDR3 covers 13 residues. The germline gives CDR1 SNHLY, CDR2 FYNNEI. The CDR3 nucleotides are TGTGCCAGCAGGGCCCGGGCTAACTATGGCTACACCTTC. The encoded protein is CASRARANYGYTF.

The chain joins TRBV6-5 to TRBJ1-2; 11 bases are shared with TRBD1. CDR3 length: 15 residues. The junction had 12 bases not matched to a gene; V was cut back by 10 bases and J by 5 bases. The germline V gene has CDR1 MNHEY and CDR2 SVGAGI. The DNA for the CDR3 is TGTGCCACCCGCCCCGGACAGGGGGCGATATATGGCTACACCTTC. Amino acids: CATRPGQGAIYGYTF.

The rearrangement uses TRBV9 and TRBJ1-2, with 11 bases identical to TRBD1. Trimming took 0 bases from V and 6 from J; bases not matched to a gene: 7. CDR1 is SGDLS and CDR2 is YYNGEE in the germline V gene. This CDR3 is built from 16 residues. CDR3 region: CASSVGGQGDMDGYTF. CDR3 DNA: TGTGCCAGCAGCGTAGGGGGACAGGGGGATATGGATGGCTACACCTTC.

Written as DNA, the CDR3 is TGCGCCAGCACCGTTCCGGGCCACCCGCGGGCTACGCAGTATTTT. Its protein product is CASTVPGHPRATQYF. The gene calls are TRBV5-1 and TRBJ2-3, with D possibly TRBD2 on 5 matching bases. Trimming shortened V by 6 bases and J by 8 bases, and 22 bases separated the two germline ends. The CDR3 extends over 15 amino acids. Germline CDR1 SGHRS, CDR2 YFSETQ.

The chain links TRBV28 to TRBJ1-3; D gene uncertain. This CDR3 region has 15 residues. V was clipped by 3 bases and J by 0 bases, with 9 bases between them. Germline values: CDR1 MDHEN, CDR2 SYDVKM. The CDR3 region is CASSLEIHSGNTIYF. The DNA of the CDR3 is TGTGCCAGCAGTTTGGAGATACACTCTGGAAACACCATATATTTT.

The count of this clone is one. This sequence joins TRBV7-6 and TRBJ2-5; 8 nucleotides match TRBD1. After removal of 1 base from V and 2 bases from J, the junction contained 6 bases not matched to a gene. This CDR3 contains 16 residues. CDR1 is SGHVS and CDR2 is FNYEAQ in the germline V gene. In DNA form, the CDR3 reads TGTGCCAGCAGCTTAGTAGCCGGGACAGGACAAGAGACCCAGTACTTC. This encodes CASSLVAGTGQETQYF.

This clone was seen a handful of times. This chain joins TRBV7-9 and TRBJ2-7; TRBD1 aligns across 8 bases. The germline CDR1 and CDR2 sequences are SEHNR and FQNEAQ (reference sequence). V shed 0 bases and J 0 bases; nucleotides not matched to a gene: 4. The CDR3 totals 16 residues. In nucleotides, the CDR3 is TGTGCCAGCAGCTTAGCCCGGGACAGGAGCTCCTACGAGCAGTACTTC. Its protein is CASSLARDRSSYEQYF.

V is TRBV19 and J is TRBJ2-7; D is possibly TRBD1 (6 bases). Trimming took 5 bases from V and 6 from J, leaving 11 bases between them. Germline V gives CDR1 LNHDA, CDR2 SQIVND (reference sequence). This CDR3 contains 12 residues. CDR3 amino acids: CASSAGDLEQYF. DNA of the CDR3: TGTGCCAGTAGTGCAGGGGATCTCGAGCAGTACTTC.

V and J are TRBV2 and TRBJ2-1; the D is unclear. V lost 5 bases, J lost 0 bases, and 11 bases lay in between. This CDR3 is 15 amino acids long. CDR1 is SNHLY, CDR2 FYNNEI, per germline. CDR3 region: CASSQRTTSYNEQFF. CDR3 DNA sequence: TGTGCCAGCAGTCAGCGAACGACCTCCTACAATGAGCAGTTCTTC.

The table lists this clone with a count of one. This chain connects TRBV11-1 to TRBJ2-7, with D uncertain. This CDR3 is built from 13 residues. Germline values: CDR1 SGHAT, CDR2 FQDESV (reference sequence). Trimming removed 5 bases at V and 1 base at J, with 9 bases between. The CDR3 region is CASSRDLSYEQYF. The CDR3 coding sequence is TGTGCCAGCAGCCGAGACTTATCCTACGAGCAGTACTTC.

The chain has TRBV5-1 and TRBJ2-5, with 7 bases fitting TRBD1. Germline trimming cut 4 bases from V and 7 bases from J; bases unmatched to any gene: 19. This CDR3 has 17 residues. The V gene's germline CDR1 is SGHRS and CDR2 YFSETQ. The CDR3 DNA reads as TGCGCCAGCAGCCCGAAACAGGGGCCCTCCCAAATGGGGACCCAGTACTTC. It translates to CASSPKQGPSQMGTQYF. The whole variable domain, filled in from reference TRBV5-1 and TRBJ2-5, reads KAGVTQTPRYLIKTRGQQVTLSCSPISGHRSVSWYQQTPGQGLQFLFEYFSETQRNKGNFPGRFSGRQFSNSRSEMNVSTLELGDSALYLCASSPKQGPSQMGTQYFGPGTRLLVL.

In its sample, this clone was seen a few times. CDR3 loop: CATSKLAGGEQFF. The CDR3 DNA follows: TGTGCCACCAGCAAGTTAGCGGGGGGTGAGCAGTTCTTC. The chain is built from TRBV15 and TRBJ2-1, with 10 bases aligning to TRBD2. The germline gives CDR1 LNHNV, CDR2 YYDKDF (reference sequence). This CDR3 is built from 13 residues. The V segment lost 4 bases and the J segment 9 bases; nucleotides outside the gene matches: 3.